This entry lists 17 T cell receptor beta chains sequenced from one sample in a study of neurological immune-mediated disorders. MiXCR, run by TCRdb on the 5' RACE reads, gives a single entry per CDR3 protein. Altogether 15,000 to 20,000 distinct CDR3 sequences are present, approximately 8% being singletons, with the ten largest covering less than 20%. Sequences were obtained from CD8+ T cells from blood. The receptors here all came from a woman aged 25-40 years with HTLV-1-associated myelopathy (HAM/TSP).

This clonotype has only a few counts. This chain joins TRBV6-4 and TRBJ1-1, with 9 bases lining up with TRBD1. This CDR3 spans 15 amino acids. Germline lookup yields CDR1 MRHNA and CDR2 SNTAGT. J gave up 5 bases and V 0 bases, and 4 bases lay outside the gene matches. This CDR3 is CASSDSGQGKTEAFF. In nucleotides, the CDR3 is TGTGCCAGCAGTGACTCGGGACAGGGTAAGACTGAAGCTTTCTTT.

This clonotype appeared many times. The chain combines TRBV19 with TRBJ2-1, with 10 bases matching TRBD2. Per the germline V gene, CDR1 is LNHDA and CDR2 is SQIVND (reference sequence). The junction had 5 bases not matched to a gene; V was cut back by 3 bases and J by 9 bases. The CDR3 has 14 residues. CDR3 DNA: TGTGCCAGTAGTATGATATTAGCGGGGGGTGAGCAGTTCTTC. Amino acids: CASSMILAGGEQFF.

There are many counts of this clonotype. CDR3 residues: CASSRTGEAYEQYF. Written as DNA, the CDR3 is TGTGCCAGCAGCCGGACAGGGGAGGCCTACGAGCAGTACTTC. This chain joins TRBV6-1 and TRBJ2-7, with 9 bases that match TRBD1. V lost 6 bases to trimming and J lost 2 bases; unmatched junction nucleotides: 5. Germline loops: CDR1 MNHNS, CDR2 SASEGT. The CDR3 consists of 14 residues.

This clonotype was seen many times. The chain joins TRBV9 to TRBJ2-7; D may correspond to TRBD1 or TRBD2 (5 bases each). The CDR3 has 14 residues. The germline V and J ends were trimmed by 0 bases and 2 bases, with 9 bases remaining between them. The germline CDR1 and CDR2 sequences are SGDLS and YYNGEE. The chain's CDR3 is CASSVGDGPYEQYF. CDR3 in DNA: TGTGCCAGCAGCGTAGGGGACGGACCCTACGAGCAGTACTTC.

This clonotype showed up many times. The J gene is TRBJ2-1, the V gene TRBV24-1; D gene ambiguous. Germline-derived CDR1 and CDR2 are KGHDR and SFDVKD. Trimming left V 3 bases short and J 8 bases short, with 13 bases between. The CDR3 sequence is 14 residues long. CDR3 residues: CATSDLGKGHEQFF. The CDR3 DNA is TGTGCCACCAGTGATCTAGGGAAGGGCCATGAGCAGTTCTTC.

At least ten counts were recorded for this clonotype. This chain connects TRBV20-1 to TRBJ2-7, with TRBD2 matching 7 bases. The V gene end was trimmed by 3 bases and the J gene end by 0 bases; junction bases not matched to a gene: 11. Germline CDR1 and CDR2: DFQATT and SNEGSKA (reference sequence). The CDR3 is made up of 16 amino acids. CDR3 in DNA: TGCAGTGCTAGCCCCGGGCCTAGCGGAAGCTCCTACGAGCAGTACTTC. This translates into CSASPGPSGSSYEQYF.

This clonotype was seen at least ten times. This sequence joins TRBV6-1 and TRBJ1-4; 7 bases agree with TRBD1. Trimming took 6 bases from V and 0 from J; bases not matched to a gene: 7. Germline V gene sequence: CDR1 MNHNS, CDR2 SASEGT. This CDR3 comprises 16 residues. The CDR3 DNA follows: TGTGCCAGCAGGACAGGGAACCAAGCAACTAATGAAAAACTGTTTTTT. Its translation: CASRTGNQATNEKLFF.

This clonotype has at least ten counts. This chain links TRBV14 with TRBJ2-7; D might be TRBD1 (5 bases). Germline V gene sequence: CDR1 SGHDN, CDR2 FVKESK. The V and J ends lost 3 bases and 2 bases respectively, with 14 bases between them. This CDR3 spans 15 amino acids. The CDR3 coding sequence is TGTGCCAGCAGCCAGGTCCAGGGTGGGACCTACGAGCAGTACTTC. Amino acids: CASSQVQGGTYEQYF.

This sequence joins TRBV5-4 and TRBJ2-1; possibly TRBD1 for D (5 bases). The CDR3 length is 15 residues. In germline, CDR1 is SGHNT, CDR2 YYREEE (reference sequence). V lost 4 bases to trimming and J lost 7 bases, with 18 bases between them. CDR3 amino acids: CASSPQLGAGNEQFF. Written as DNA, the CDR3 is TGTGCCAGCAGCCCCCAGTTAGGGGCAGGAAATGAGCAGTTCTTC.

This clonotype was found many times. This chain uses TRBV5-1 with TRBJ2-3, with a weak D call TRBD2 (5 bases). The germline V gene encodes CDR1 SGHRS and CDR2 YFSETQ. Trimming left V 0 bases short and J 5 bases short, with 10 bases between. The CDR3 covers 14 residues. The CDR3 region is CASSLEAREDTQYF. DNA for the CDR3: TGCGCCAGCAGCTTGGAGGCGAGGGAAGATACGCAGTATTTT.

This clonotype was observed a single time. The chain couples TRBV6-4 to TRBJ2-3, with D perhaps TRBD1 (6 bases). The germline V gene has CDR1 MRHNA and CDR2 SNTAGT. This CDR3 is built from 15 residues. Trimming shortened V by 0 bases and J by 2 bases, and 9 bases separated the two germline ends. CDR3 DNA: TGTGCCAGCAGTGACTCGACAGGCACCACAGATACGCAGTATTTT. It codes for CASSDSTGTTDTQYF.

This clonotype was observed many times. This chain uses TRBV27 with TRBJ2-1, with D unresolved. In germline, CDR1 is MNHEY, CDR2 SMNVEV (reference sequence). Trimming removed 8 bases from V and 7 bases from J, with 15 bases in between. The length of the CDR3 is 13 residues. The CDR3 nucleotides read TGTGCCAGCGCGATATCGATGGGTAATGAGCAGTTCTTC. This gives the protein CASAISMGNEQFF.

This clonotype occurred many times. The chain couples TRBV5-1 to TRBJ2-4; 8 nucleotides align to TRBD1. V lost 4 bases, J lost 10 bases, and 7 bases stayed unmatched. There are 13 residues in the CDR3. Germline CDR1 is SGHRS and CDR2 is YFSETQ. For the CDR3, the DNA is TGCGCCAGCAGCGACGCCGGGACAGGAATTCAGTACTTC. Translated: CASSDAGTGIQYF.

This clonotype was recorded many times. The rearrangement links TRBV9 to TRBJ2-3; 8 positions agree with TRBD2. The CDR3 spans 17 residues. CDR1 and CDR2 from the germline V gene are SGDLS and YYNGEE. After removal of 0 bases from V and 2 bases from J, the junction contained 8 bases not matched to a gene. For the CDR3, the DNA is TGTGCCAGCAGCGTAGCCCGGACTAGCTTTTCCACAGATACGCAGTATTTT. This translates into CASSVARTSFSTDTQYF.

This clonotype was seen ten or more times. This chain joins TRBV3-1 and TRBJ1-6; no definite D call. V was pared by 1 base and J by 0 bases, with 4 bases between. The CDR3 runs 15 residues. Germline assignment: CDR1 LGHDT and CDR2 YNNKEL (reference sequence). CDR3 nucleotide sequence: TGTGCCAGCAGCCAAGTCCCCTCCTATAATTCACCCCTCCACTTT. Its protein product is CASSQVPSYNSPLHF.

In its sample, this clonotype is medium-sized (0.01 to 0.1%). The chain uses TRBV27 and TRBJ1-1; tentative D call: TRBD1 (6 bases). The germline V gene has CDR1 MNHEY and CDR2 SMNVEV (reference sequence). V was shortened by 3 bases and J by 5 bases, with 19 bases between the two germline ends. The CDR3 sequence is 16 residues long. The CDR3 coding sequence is TGTGCCAGCAGTTTTAGTCTGGGGGCTATAGGGACTGAAGCTTTCTTT. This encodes CASSFSLGAIGTEAFF.

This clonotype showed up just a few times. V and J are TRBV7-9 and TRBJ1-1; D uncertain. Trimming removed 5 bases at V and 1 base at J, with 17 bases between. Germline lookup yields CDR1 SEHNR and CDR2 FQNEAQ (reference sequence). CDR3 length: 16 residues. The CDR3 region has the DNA TGTGCCAGCAGCCCCCTCCTGGGGAACAAGAACACTGAAGCTTTCTTT. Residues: CASSPLLGNKNTEAFF.